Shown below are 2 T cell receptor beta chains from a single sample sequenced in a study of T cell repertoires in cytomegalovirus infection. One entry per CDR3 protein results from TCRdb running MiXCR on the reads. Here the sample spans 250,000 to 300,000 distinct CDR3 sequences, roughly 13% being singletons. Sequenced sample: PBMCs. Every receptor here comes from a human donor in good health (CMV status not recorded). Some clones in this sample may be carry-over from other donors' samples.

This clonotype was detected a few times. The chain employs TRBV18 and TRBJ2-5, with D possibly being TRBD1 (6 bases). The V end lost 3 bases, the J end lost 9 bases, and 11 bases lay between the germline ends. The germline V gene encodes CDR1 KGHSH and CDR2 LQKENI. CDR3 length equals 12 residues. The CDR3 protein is CASSPEAGAQYF. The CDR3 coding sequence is TGTGCCAGCTCACCTGAGGCAGGGGCCCAGTACTTC.

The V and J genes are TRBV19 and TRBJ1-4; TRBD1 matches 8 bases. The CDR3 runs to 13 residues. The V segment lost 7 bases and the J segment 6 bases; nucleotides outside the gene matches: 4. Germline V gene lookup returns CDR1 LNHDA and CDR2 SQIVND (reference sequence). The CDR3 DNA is TGTGCCAGTACAGGGGGCATTTATGAAAAACTGTTTTTT. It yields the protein CASTGGIYEKLFF.